Below are 23 T cell receptor beta chains sequenced from a single sample in a study of regulatory T cells in long-lasting Graves disease. Arm-PCR of CDR3 regions and iRepertoire HTBI primers were the basis on which TCR beta libraries were built. TCRdb passed the multiplex PCR reads through MiXCR, listing each CDR3 protein once. This sample has about 470,000 distinct CDR3 sequences, with roughly 20% found just once. Time point: persistent/refractory GD, antithyroid drugs over 5 years with positive TRAb. The TCR library was made from RNA extracted from PBMCs. The sample here was peripheral blood mononuclear cells (PBMCs), taken when the disease was refractory, from a patient treated with antithyroid drugs. All receptors derive from a female donor with Graves disease.

This rearrangement joins TRBV7-2 to TRBJ1-5; maybe TRBD1 (5 bases). The CDR3 is made up of 15 amino acids. Trimming stripped 3 bases from V and 2 bases from J, with 11 bases between. CDR1 and CDR2 (germline): SGHTA, FQGNSA. This CDR3 is CASSLDIGGNQPQHF. The CDR3, as DNA: TGTGCCAGCAGCTTGGACATCGGGGGCAATCAGCCCCAGCATTTT.

This clonotype was detected ten times or more. The genes are TRBV12-3 or TRBV12-4 and TRBJ2-5; D is undetermined. The CDR3 contains 15 residues. V was pared by 7 bases and J by 1 base, with 16 bases between. In DNA, the CDR3 is TGTGCCAGCACCTATTTTGGCGGTTCCCAAGAGACCCAGTACTTC. Its translation is CASTYFGGSQETQYF.

Many counts were recorded for this clonotype. The chain employs TRBV6-9 and TRBJ2-7, with 9 bases identical to TRBD2. CDR1 is MNHGY, CDR2 SVAAGI, per germline. The CDR3 has 15 residues. V dropped 4 bases and J dropped 0; count of bases not matched to a gene: 4. CDR3 residues: CASSSPSGNSYEQYF. The CDR3 coding sequence is TGTGCCAGCAGTTCCCCTAGCGGGAACTCCTACGAGCAGTACTTC.

The chain couples TRBV7-9 to TRBJ2-2; 10 positions match TRBD2. This CDR3 is built from 16 residues. Germline CDR1 and CDR2: SEHNR and FQNEAQ (reference sequence). After removal of 2 bases from V and 10 bases from J, the junction contained 10 bases not matched to a gene. CDR3 coding DNA: TGTGCCAGCAGCTTAACTACTAGCGGGATGGTCGAGGAGCTGTTTTTT. This translates into CASSLTTSGMVEELFF.

This chain uses TRBV20-1 with TRBJ1-3; D might be TRBD1 (5 bases). The CDR3 contains 14 residues. Germline assignment: CDR1 DFQATT and CDR2 SNEGSKA (reference sequence). Trimming took 0 bases from V and 6 from J, leaving 12 bases between them. The CDR3 loop is CSARDIAGTNTIYF. The DNA for the CDR3 is TGCAGTGCTAGAGACATCGCTGGGACAAACACCATATATTTT.

This clonotype was observed at least ten times. This chain links TRBV15 with TRBJ1-4; D is uncertain. Germline loops: CDR1 LNHNV, CDR2 YYDKDF (reference sequence). With 3 bases removed from V and 8 bases from J, the gap between germline ends came to 13 bases. The CDR3 extends over 14 amino acids. The CDR3 DNA sequence: TGTGCCACCAGCAGGGACTCGGGTCGAGAAAAACTGTTTTTT. This encodes CATSRDSGREKLFF. The full variable domain, completed using reference TRBV15 and TRBJ1-4, is DAMVIQNPRYQVTQFGKPVTLSCSQTLNHNVMYWYQQKSSQAPKLLFHYYDKDFNNEADTPDNFQSRRPNTSFCFLDIRSPGLGDTAMYLCATSRDSGREKLFFGSGTQLSVL.

This clonotype was counted a few times. This chain joins TRBV15 and TRBJ2-5; 10 bases line up with TRBD1. The CDR3 extends over 14 amino acids. Germline trimming cut 3 bases from V and 4 bases from J; bases unmatched to any gene: 2. Germline V gene lookup returns CDR1 LNHNV and CDR2 YYDKDF (reference sequence). The DNA for the CDR3 is TGTGCCACCAGCAGCCGGGACAGGGGAGAGACCCAGTACTTC. This gives the protein CATSSRDRGETQYF.

This clonotype was detected many times. The J gene is TRBJ2-2, the V gene TRBV2; TRBD2 matches at 8 bases. The CDR3 consists of 15 residues. CDR1 and CDR2 from the germline V gene are SNHLY and FYNNEI. V lost 7 bases and J lost 4; bases outside the gene matches: 8. As DNA, the CDR3 is TGTGCCAGCACCCAGTCGGCGGGAGGCACCGGGGAGCTGTTTTTT. Encoded protein: CASTQSAGGTGELFF.

This clonotype was observed a few times. The chain carries TRBV6-2 or TRBV6-3 and TRBJ2-5; no clear D gene. Germline V gives CDR1 MNHEY, CDR2 SVGEGT. Trimming took 6 bases from V and 0 from J, leaving 14 bases between them. CDR3 length: 15 residues. CDR3 in DNA: TGTGCCAGCAGCCTCATGGCGAGTCACCAAGAGACCCAGTACTTC. Amino acids: CASSLMASHQETQYF.

The chain uses TRBV27 and TRBJ2-5, with a weak D call TRBD2 (7 bases). The length of the CDR3 is 13 residues. Germline CDR1 reads MNHEY; CDR2 reads SMNVEV (reference sequence). This chain's CDR3 is CGSGTQTQETQYF. The CDR3 coding sequence is TGTGGGAGCGGGACACAGACCCAAGAGACCCAGTACTTC.

The V call is TRBV6-1, the J call TRBJ1-3; D gene unclear. V lost 10 bases, J lost 0 bases, and 13 bases lay in between. This CDR3 is 14 amino acids long. The germline V gene has CDR1 MNHNS and CDR2 SASEGT. The CDR3 DNA follows: TGTGCCACCGTGGACTGGATCTCTGGAAACACCATATATTTT. This gives the protein CATVDWISGNTIYF.

This clonotype was counted at least ten times. The V call is TRBV11-2, the J call TRBJ2-5, with 12 nucleotides matching TRBD2. CDR3 length equals 15 residues. CDR1 is SGHAT and CDR2 is FQNNGV in the germline V gene. J gave up 5 bases and V 5 bases, and 6 bases lay outside the gene matches. The CDR3 coding sequence is TGTGCCAGCAGCCCTAGCGGGAGGGCCGGGGAGACCCAGTACTTC. It encodes CASSPSGRAGETQYF.

The chain joins TRBV3-1 to TRBJ1-2, with 8 bases identical to TRBD1. The germline V gene encodes CDR1 LGHDT and CDR2 YNNKEL (reference sequence). V lost 0 bases and J lost 4; bases outside the gene matches: 7. CDR3 length: 16 residues. The CDR3 DNA reads as TGTGCCAGCAGCCAAGAATCGTGGACAGGGCCCTATGGCTACACCTTC. This translates into CASSQESWTGPYGYTF.

This clonotype was observed a few times. This rearrangement joins TRBV19 to TRBJ2-2, with TRBD1 as a possible D gene (6 bases). The CDR3 length is 14 residues. Germline values: CDR1 LNHDA, CDR2 SQIVND (reference sequence). Trimming took 2 bases from V and 6 from J, leaving 10 bases between them. The DNA of the CDR3 is TGTGCCAGTAGTATAAACAGGGACGCCGGGGAGCTGTTTTTT. This encodes CASSINRDAGELFF.

This clonotype was observed at least ten times. This sequence joins TRBV11-1 and TRBJ2-3, with D possibly TRBD2 on 5 matching bases. Germline CDR1 and CDR2: SGHAT and FQDESV (reference sequence). The CDR3 has 15 amino acids. The V and J ends lost 2 bases and 2 bases respectively, with 11 bases between them. CDR3: CASSLWERPTDTQYF. The CDR3 DNA is TGTGCCAGCAGCTTATGGGAGCGCCCCACAGATACGCAGTATTTT.

This clonotype turned up a few times. J is TRBJ2-7 and V is TRBV10-1; 9 nucleotides match TRBD1. This CDR3 has 15 amino acids. The V and J ends lost 4 bases and 2 bases, in that order; junction bases with no gene match: 6. Germline CDR1 and CDR2: WNHNN and SYGVQD (reference sequence). CDR3 region: CASSGGQGTPYEQYF. As DNA, the CDR3 is TGCGCCAGCAGTGGGGGACAGGGAACTCCCTACGAGCAGTACTTC.

This clonotype was seen only a few times. The rearrangement joins TRBV29-1 to TRBJ2-3; the D gene is possibly TRBD1 (6 bases). V was clipped by 2 bases and J by 0 bases, with 18 bases between them. This CDR3 region has 17 residues. Per germline, CDR1 SQVTM and CDR2 ANQGSEA. For the CDR3, the DNA is TGCAGCGTTGAATCCCCTGAAGGGACATCTAGCACAGATACGCAGTATTTT. This encodes CSVESPEGTSSTDTQYF.

This clonotype showed up many times. The rearrangement links TRBV2 to TRBJ2-3; tentative D call: TRBD2 (5 bases). V was trimmed by 8 bases and J by 0 bases, leaving 15 bases between them. This CDR3 has 15 amino acids. Germline V CDR1 and CDR2: SNHLY, FYNNEI. The CDR3 coding sequence is TGTGCCAGCCGCGGACTTGTTTCTAGCACAGATACGCAGTATTTT. Amino acid sequence: CASRGLVSSTDTQYF.

The chain links TRBV27 to TRBJ2-5, with TRBD2 as a possible D gene (6 bases). The ends were cut back, 8 bases at V and 5 bases at J, with 15 bases in the middle. The CDR3 runs 13 residues. Looked up from germline, CDR1 is MNHEY and CDR2 is SMNVEV (reference sequence). The CDR3 reads CASRPLAFETQYF. The CDR3 DNA is TGTGCCAGCCGACCCCTAGCGTTTGAGACCCAGTACTTC.

This clonotype showed up many times. The chain combines TRBV5-8 with TRBJ1-2; TRBD1 matches 8 bases. Germline CDR1 and CDR2: SGHTS and YDEGEE. The J segment lost 4 bases and the V segment lost 4 bases, leaving 6 bases of the junction unmatched. The CDR3 is made up of 14 amino acids. In DNA, the CDR3 is TGTGCCAGCAGCCCCCGGGGACAGGCCTATGGCTACACCTTC. This sequence encodes CASSPRGQAYGYTF.

This clonotype was observed at least ten times. This rearrangement joins TRBV6-2 or TRBV6-3 to TRBJ2-7, with D unresolved. Germline-derived CDR1 and CDR2 are MNHEY and SVGEGT. Trimming shortened V by 5 bases and J by 1 base, and 6 bases separated the two germline ends. This CDR3 spans 12 amino acids. CDR3 amino acids: CASSGRSYEQYF. The CDR3 DNA is TGTGCCAGCAGTGGCAGGTCCTACGAGCAGTACTTC.

To note about this clonotype: This could be a read error, since a much larger clone is one nucleotide away. V is TRBV7-9 and J is TRBJ1-1; unclear D gene. CDR3 size: 15 residues. Germline assignment: CDR1 SEHNR and CDR2 FQNEAQ (reference sequence). The CDR3 loop is CASSLFDAGGAEASF. Here the CDR3 DNA reads TGTGCCAGCAGCTTATTTGACGCGGGTGGCGCTGAAGCTTCCTTT.

Ten or more counts support this clonotype. The rearrangement links TRBV2 to TRBJ1-6, with D possibly being TRBD1 (6 bases). Germline-derived CDR1 and CDR2 are SNHLY and FYNNEI. The CDR3 length is 16 residues. The germline V and J ends were trimmed by 5 bases and 1 base, with 12 bases remaining between them. The CDR3 DNA is TGTGCCAGCAGTCACAGGGAATCGTCCTATAATTCACCCCTCCACTTT. Its translation is CASSHRESSYNSPLHF.